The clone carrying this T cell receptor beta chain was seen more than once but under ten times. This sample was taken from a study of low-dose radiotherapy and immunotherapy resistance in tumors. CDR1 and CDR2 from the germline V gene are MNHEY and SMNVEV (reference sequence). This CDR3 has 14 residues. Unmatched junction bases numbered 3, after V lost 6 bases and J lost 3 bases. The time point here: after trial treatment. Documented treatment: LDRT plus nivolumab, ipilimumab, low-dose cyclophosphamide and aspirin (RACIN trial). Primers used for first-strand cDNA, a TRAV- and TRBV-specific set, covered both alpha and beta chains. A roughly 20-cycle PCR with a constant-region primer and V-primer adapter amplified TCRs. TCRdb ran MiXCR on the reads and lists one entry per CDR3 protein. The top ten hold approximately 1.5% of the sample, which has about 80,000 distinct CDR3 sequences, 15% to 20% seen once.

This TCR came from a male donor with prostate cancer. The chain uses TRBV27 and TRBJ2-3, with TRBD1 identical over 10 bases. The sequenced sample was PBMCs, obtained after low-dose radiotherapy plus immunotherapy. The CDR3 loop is CASRRQGATDTQYF. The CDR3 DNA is TGTGCCAGCAGAAGACAGGGGGCAACAGATACGCAGTATTTT.